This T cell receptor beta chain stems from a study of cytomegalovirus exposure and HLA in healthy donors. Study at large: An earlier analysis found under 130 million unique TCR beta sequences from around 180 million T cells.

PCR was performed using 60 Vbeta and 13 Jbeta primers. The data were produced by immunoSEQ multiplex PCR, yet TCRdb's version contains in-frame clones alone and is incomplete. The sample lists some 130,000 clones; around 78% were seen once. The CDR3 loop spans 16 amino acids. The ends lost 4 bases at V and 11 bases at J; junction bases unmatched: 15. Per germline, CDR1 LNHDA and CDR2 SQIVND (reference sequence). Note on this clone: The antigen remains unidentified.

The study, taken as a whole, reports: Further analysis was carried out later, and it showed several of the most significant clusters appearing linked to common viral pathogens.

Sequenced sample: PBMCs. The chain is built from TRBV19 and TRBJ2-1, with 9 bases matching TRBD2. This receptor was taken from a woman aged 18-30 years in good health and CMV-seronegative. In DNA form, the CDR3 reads TGTGCCAGTAGTAACCCAGCGGGACTAGCCGCCGATCAGCAGTTCTTC. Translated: CASSNPAGLAADQQFF.